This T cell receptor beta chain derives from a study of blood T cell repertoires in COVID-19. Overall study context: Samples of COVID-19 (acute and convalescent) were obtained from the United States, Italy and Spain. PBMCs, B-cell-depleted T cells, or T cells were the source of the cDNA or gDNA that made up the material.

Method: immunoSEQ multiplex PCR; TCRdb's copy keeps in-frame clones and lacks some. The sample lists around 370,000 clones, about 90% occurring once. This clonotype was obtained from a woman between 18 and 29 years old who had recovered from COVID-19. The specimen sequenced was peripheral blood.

The CDR3 region has the DNA TGCGCCAGCAGCTGGGGACAGGGGGATCAGCCCCAGCATTTT. This translates into CASSWGQGDQPQHF. The chain uses TRBV5-1 and TRBJ1-5; TRBD1 matches 11 bases. With V trimmed by 3 bases and J by 5 bases, 1 base remained unmatched. Germline loops: CDR1 SGHRS, CDR2 YFSETQ. There are 14 residues in the CDR3.